This TCR beta chain was profiled in a study of T cells in Graves' hyperthyroidism and ophthalmopathy. Germline-derived CDR1 and CDR2 are GTSNPN and SVGIG (reference sequence). The length of the CDR3 is 15 residues. V trimming: 0 bases; J trimming: 3 bases; junction bases outside the gene matches: 6. Using RNA transcripts as the source, TCR beta CDR3 regions were amplified. Carried out on the TCR CDR3, a first-round RT-PCR used the HTBI primer set. TCRdb recomputed calls from the multiplex PCR reads with MiXCR, one row per CDR3 protein. Among a few hundred thousand distinct CDR3 sequences listed, more than 12% were seen once. This clonotype has a count of ten or more.

The clonotype comes from a woman in her twenties or thirties with Graves' ophthalmopathy. Sequences were obtained from blood. The V gene is TRBV30, the J gene TRBJ2-7, with TRBD2 matching 9 bases. The CDR3 nucleotides are TGTGCCTGGAGTGTACGAATAGCGGGGGACTACGAGCAGTACTTC. Its translation is CAWSVRIAGDYEQYF.